These 20 T cell receptor beta chains were all obtained from the same sample, sequenced in a study of shared clonotypes between healthy human individuals. Clones were read by immunoSEQ multiplex PCR, and TCRdb kept only the in-frame ones, dropping some. The table records nearly 750,000 clones, roughly 72% of them present only once. Source material: memory CD4+ T cells sorted from blood. The subset is: CD45RA-negative fraction. Receptor source: a woman aged 30 to 39 in good health.

J is TRBJ2-5 and V is TRBV18; 7 nucleotides align to TRBD1. Germline CDR1 is KGHSH and CDR2 is LQKENI. V was clipped by 4 bases and J by 1 base; unmatched bases: 12. The CDR3 sequence is 17 residues long. CDR3 sequence: CASSLNSQAGGQETQYF. The CDR3 coding sequence is TGTGCCAGCTCACTTAATTCCCAGGCAGGGGGCCAAGAGACCCAGTACTTC. Supplemented by reference TRBV18 and TRBJ2-5, the full variable domain reads NAGVMQNPRHLVRRRGQEARLRCSPMKGHSHVYWYRQLPEEGLKFMVYLQKENIIDESGMPKERFSAEFPKEGPSILRIQQVVRGDSAAYFCASSLNSQAGGQETQYFGPGTRLLVL.

This clone has just one count. This chain connects TRBV18 to TRBJ2-7; D is uncertain. V lost 3 bases and J 6 bases, leaving 6 bases between the germline ends. The CDR3 consists of 11 residues. The V gene's germline CDR1 is KGHSH and CDR2 LQKENI. This CDR3 reads CASSPESEQYF. Written as DNA, the CDR3 is TGTGCCAGCTCACCGGAATCCGAGCAGTACTTC.

The chain recombines TRBV7-3 with TRBJ2-1; 7 bases align to TRBD2. The length of the CDR3 is 15 residues. Per germline, CDR1 SGHTA and CDR2 FQGTGA. Losses at the gene ends were 3 bases for V and 2 bases for J; bases not matched to a gene: 4. Here the CDR3 DNA reads TGTGCCAGCAGCTTGAGGCTAGCGGCCTACAATGAGCAGTTCTTC. It yields the protein CASSLRLAAYNEQFF. The full variable domain, rest sourced from reference TRBV7-3 and TRBJ2-1, is GAGVSQTPSNKVTEKGKYVELRCDPISGHTALYWYRQSLGQGPEFLIYFQGTGAADDSGLPNDRFFAVRPEGSVSTLKIQRTERGDSAVYLCASSLRLAAYNEQFFGPGTRLTVL.

This clone has a single count. The V call is TRBV5-6, the J call TRBJ2-5; possible D gene TRBD1, 6 bases. Trimming removed 2 bases at V and 2 bases at J, with 10 bases between. The CDR3 is 14 residues long. CDR1 is SGHDT and CDR2 is YYEEEE in the germline V gene. The CDR3 DNA sequence: TGTGCCAGCAGCTTCCCAGGGGTACAAGAGACCCAGTACTTC. Its protein is CASSFPGVQETQYF.

In this sample, this clone turned up a few times. V usage is TRBV6-5 and J usage is TRBJ2-1; 8 nucleotides agree with TRBD2. This CDR3 spans 15 amino acids. V trimming: 5 bases; J trimming: 6 bases; junction bases outside the gene matches: 9. CDR1 is MNHEY and CDR2 is SVGAGI in the germline V gene. CDR3 DNA: TGTGCCAGCAGTCCACTAGCGGAGGTGGTCAATGAGCAGTTCTTC. Amino acids: CASSPLAEVVNEQFF.

This clone was recorded only once. The chain links TRBV15 to TRBJ1-4, with D maybe TRBD1 (5 bases). This CDR3 contains 16 residues. V lost 5 bases and J 0 bases, leaving 13 bases between the germline ends. Looked up from germline, CDR1 is LNHNV and CDR2 is YYDKDF (reference sequence). This CDR3 reads CATSGGHSSTNEKLFF. The CDR3 bases are TGTGCCACCAGCGGCGGACACTCCTCAACTAATGAAAAACTGTTTTTT.

The genes are TRBV6-1 and TRBJ2-7; 8 bases align to TRBD1. Germline V gives CDR1 MNHNS, CDR2 SASEGT. The CDR3 loop spans 15 amino acids. V was clipped by 6 bases and J by 6 bases; unmatched bases: 13. CDR3 residues: CASRSSYPTGVEQYF. Here the CDR3 DNA reads TGTGCCAGCAGATCTAGCTACCCGACAGGGGTCGAGCAGTACTTC.

The genes are TRBV5-4 and TRBJ2-3; the D is unclear. The germline CDR1 and CDR2 sequences are SGHNT and YYREEE (reference sequence). The V end lost 0 bases, the J end lost 2 bases, and 13 bases lay between the germline ends. The CDR3 totals 16 residues. CDR3 amino acids: CASSLANPSYTDTQYF. In DNA form, the CDR3 reads TGTGCCAGCAGCTTGGCGAACCCATCCTACACAGATACGCAGTATTTT.

This clone was recorded only once. The chain links TRBV9 to TRBJ1-1, with TRBD1 identical over 9 bases. The CDR3 covers 15 residues. Germline V lookup: CDR1 SGDLS, CDR2 YYNGEE. V was clipped by 2 bases and J by 4 bases; unmatched bases: 6. CDR3 sequence: CASSVSTGGGTEAFF. The DNA for the CDR3 is TGTGCCAGCAGCGTCTCGACAGGGGGAGGCACTGAAGCTTTCTTT.

V usage is TRBV7-6 and J usage is TRBJ2-1; 8 nucleotides match TRBD2. The CDR3 is 15 residues long. V dropped 4 bases and J dropped 2; count of bases not matched to a gene: 4. CDR1 is SGHVS, CDR2 FNYEAQ, per germline. The CDR3 DNA follows: TGTGCCAGCAGCTCAACTAGCGGACCCTACAATGAGCAGTTCTTC. The encoded protein is CASSSTSGPYNEQFF.

This clone was counted a single time. This sequence joins TRBV28 and TRBJ1-5; 7 bases are a match to TRBD1. The CDR3 sequence is 20 residues long. Germline CDR1 is MDHEN and CDR2 is SYDVKM. The junction had 16 bases not matched to a gene; V was cut back by 2 bases and J by 0 bases. The CDR3 sequence: CASSLTLGTAESYSNQPQHF. CDR3 DNA: TGTGCCAGCAGTTTAACCCTCGGGACAGCCGAATCTTATAGCAATCAGCCCCAGCATTTT.

The chain is built from TRBV6-6 and TRBJ1-2; the D gene is possibly TRBD1 (6 bases). The V and J ends lost 6 bases and 7 bases respectively, with 15 bases between them. The CDR3 covers 13 residues. Germline CDR1 MNHNY, CDR2 SVGAGI (reference sequence). CDR3: CASRIQTGSGYTF. The CDR3 region has the DNA TGTGCCAGCAGAATCCAGACAGGTTCTGGCTACACCTTC.

The chain links TRBV28 to TRBJ1-1; D remains ambiguous. The germline V gene encodes CDR1 MDHEN and CDR2 SYDVKM. V lost 6 bases, J lost 3 bases, and 11 bases lay in between. The CDR3 runs to 13 residues. The CDR3 loop is CASRLMEDTEAFF. In DNA form, the CDR3 reads TGTGCCAGCAGACTAATGGAAGACACTGAAGCTTTCTTT.

The rearrangement uses TRBV2 and TRBJ1-5; D call uncertain. The germline V gene has CDR1 SNHLY and CDR2 FYNNEI. The CDR3 runs 15 residues. V lost 1 base and J lost 0, with 7 bases in between. The CDR3 DNA reads as TGTGCCAGCAGTGAAGGGATAAATAGCAATCAGCCCCAGCATTTT. It is translated as CASSEGINSNQPQHF.

This chain links TRBV5-8 with TRBJ2-3; 8 positions agree with TRBD2. The CDR3 totals 17 residues. With V trimmed by 9 bases and J by 2 bases, 17 bases remained unmatched. CDR1 and CDR2 from the germline V gene are SGHTS and YDEGEE. CDR3 in amino acids: CATLAFWAGGPTDTQYF. For the CDR3, the DNA is TGTGCCACCCTAGCCTTCTGGGCGGGAGGCCCCACAGATACGCAGTATTTT.

The chain employs TRBV6-6 and TRBJ2-2; 8 bases fit TRBD1. V shed 5 bases and J 10 bases; nucleotides not matched to a gene: 3. Looked up from germline, CDR1 is MNHNY and CDR2 is SVGAGI (reference sequence). This CDR3 comprises 12 residues. The CDR3: CASSRTGLELFF. In DNA, the CDR3 is TGTGCCAGCAGTCGGACAGGGCTGGAGCTGTTTTTT.

This chain uses TRBV19 with TRBJ2-1; possible D gene TRBD1, 6 bases. Germline CDR1 is LNHDA and CDR2 is SQIVND (reference sequence). The CDR3 has 14 amino acids. V lost 4 bases and J 4 bases, leaving 11 bases between the germline ends. The CDR3 DNA sequence: TGTGCCAGTAGTACCGGGACAACTTACAATGAGCAGTTCTTC. It is translated as CASSTGTTYNEQFF. The whole variable domain, filled in from reference TRBV19 and TRBJ2-1, reads DGGITQSPKYLFRKEGQNVTLSCEQNLNHDAMYWYRQDPGQGLRLIYYSQIVNDFQKGDIAEGYSVSREKKESFPLTVTSAQKNPTAFYLCASSTGTTYNEQFFGPGTRLTVL.

The chain couples TRBV7-7 to TRBJ2-5, with TRBD1 identical over 8 bases. J was trimmed by 4 bases and V by 5 bases; bases with no gene match: 6. This CDR3 spans 14 amino acids. Germline lookup yields CDR1 SSHAT and CDR2 FNYEAQ (reference sequence). The CDR3 DNA reads TGTGCCAGCAGCCCAGACAGGGGTTCAGAGACCCAGTACTTC. It specifies CASSPDRGSETQYF.

The chain joins TRBV6-5 to TRBJ2-7; D is unresolved. The CDR3 is 14 residues long. Germline CDR1 is MNHEY and CDR2 is SVGAGI. V gave up 0 bases and J gave up 5 bases, with 11 bases separating them. CDR3 in amino acids: CASSYSGNADEQYF. CDR3 nucleotides: TGTGCCAGCAGTTACTCGGGAAATGCTGACGAGCAGTACTTC.

The rearrangement joins TRBV4-1 to TRBJ1-2; D may be TRBD1 (5 bases). Germline V gene lookup returns CDR1 MGHRA and CDR2 YSYEKL. This CDR3 spans 16 amino acids. Deletions cut 0 bases from V and 7 bases from J, with 18 bases between. The CDR3 coding sequence is TGCGCCAGCAGCCAAGAACGTGGGGACCTCAGTCGTGGCTACACCTTC. It encodes CASSQERGDLSRGYTF.